Detailed here is one T cell receptor beta chain. This sample stems from a study of control samples from healthy donors and cancer patients. Assay used: immunoSEQ multiplex PCR; TCRdb lists only in-frame clones, some missing. Here the sample spans around 130,000 clones, roughly 94% being singletons. Sequences were obtained from blood. The origin of this receptor is a man aged 25-40 years in good health.

This CDR3 reads CASSVDGNYGYTF. The CDR3 DNA sequence: TGTGCCAGCAGCGTCGACGGAAACTATGGCTACACCTTC. The genes are TRBV9 and TRBJ1-2, with D uncertain. The CDR3 is 13 residues long. CDR1 is SGDLS, CDR2 YYNGEE, per germline. Between the trimmed V and J ends, which lost 2 bases and 2 bases, there was a span of 7 bases.